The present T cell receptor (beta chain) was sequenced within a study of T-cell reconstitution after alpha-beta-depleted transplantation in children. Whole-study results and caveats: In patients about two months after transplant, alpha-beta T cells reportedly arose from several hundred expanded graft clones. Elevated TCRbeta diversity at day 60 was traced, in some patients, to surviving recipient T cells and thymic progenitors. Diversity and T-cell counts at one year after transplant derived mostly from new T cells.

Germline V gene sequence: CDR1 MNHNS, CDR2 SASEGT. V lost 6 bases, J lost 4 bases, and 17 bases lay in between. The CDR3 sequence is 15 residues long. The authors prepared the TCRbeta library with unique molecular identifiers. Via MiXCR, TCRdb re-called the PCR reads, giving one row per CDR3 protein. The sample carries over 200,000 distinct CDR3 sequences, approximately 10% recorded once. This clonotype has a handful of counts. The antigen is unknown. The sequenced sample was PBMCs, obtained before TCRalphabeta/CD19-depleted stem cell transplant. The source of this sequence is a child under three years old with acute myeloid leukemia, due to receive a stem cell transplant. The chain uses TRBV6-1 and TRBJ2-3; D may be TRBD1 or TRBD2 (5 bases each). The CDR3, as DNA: TGTGCCAGCAGCCCGGGACCCTCGATGTCAGATACGCAGTATTTT. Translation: CASSPGPSMSDTQYF.